This T cell receptor (beta chain) was sequenced during a study of control samples from healthy donors and cancer patients. Clones were sequenced by immunoSEQ multiplex PCR, and TCRdb holds only the in-frame ones, with some missing. Of about 77,000 clones in the sample, roughly 92% were seen once. The CDR3 spans 13 residues. Trimming took off 4 bases at V and 5 bases at J, with 9 bases between the two ends. Looked up from germline, CDR1 is SGHRS and CDR2 is YFSETQ. What was sequenced was blood. V and J are TRBV5-1 and TRBJ1-4; no firm D call. The TCR sequence derives from a woman in her fifties or sixties in good health. The CDR3 sequence: CASSTPGNEKLFF. For the CDR3, the DNA is TGCGCCAGCAGCACACCCGGGAATGAAAAACTGTTTTTT.